The rows below give T cell receptor beta chains drawn from one sample of a study of shared clonotypes between healthy human individuals. The method was immunoSEQ multiplex PCR; TCRdb's version includes in-frame clones alone and lacks a portion of them. This table holds over a million clones, about 70% found once. The sample was memory CD4+ T cells sorted from blood. The receptors come from a man aged 18 to 30 in good health. Each CDR3 is given with its conserved first and last residue. D genes are given only for firm matches. Clone size is not always given. Where it is, it says once, few, many or a class for expanded clones.

>NA|TRBJ2-2|TRBV18|TRBD1
CASSPGQANTGELFF
TGTGCCAGCTCACCGGGACAGGCGAACACCGGGGAGCTGTTTTTT
>many|TRBJ2-3|TRBV5-4|NA
CASSLTGRTDTQYF
TGTGCCAGCAGCTTAACCGGGCGCACAGATACGCAGTATTTT
>NA|TRBJ1-4|TRBV28|NA
CASNSQGGREKLFF
TGTGCCAGCAACTCACAGGGAGGGCGTGAAAAACTGTTTTTT
>NA|TRBJ2-1|TRBV7-6|NA
CASSLAGEFGAEQFF
TGTGCCAGCAGCTTAGCGGGAGAGTTTGGTGCTGAGCAGTTCTTC
>NA|TRBJ1-4|TRBV7-9|NA
CASSTLGQTNEKLFF
TGTGCCAGCAGCACCCTGGGGCAAACTAATGAAAAACTGTTTTTT
>NA|TRBJ2-7|TRBV28|TRBD1
CASSRTGPYYEQYF
TGTGCCAGCAGTCGGACAGGCCCGTATTACGAGCAGTACTTC
>NA|TRBJ1-5|TRBV9|NA
CASSVTGGDNQPQHF
TGTGCCAGCAGCGTAACCGGGGGGGACAATCAGCCCCAGCATTTT
>NA|TRBJ2-7|TRBV5-1|NA
CASSPSSSYEQYF
TGCGCCAGCAGCCCTAGTTCCTCCTACGAGCAGTACTTC
>NA|TRBJ2-5|TRBV18|NA
CASSPRVAEETQYF
TGTGCCAGCTCACCACGGGTAGCGGAGGAGACCCAGTACTTC
>NA|TRBJ1-1|TRBV10-3|NA
CAARPRGDTEAFF
TGTGCCGCCCGACCCAGGGGAGATACTGAAGCTTTCTTT
>NA|TRBJ1-5|TRBV4-1|NA
CASSQSRGNGNQPQHF
TGCGCCAGCAGCCAATCTCGGGGAAATGGCAATCAGCCCCAGCATTTT
>NA|TRBJ2-4|TRBV10-2|TRBD2
CASSPTSVNIQYF
TGCGCCAGCAGCCCGACTAGCGTAAACATTCAGTACTTC
>NA|TRBJ2-3|TRBV7-2|NA
CASSLTQAFSTDTQYF
TGTGCCAGCAGCTTAACACAGGCTTTTAGCACAGATACGCAGTATTTT
>once|TRBJ2-1|TRBV5-1|NA
CASSLRAGRTGNEQFF
TGCGCCAGCAGCTTGAGGGCCGGAAGAACAGGCAATGAGCAGTTCTTC
>NA|TRBJ1-3|TRBV7-2|TRBD1
CASSFRGRGNTIYF
TGTGCCAGCTCATTCAGGGGGCGAGGAAACACCATATATTTT
>NA|TRBJ1-5|TRBV30|NA
CAWSVRGNSNQPQHF
TGTGCCTGGAGTGTAAGAGGCAATAGCAATCAGCCCCAGCATTTT
>NA|TRBJ2-7|TRBV2|TRBD2
CASSETSGRKDEQYF
TGTGCCAGCAGTGAAACTAGCGGGAGGAAGGACGAGCAGTACTTC
>NA|TRBJ1-5|TRBV6-1|NA
CASSDYGVREGQPQHF
TGTGCCAGCAGTGACTACGGGGTCAGGGAGGGTCAGCCCCAGCATTTT
>NA|TRBJ1-5|TRBV10-3|NA
CAIRPDGGDQPQHF
TGTGCCATCAGACCCGACGGGGGAGATCAGCCCCAGCATTTT
>once|TRBJ2-1|TRBV5-4|TRBD2
CASSSTGTSAYNEQFF
TGTGCCAGCAGCTCTACCGGGACTAGCGCCTACAATGAGCAGTTCTTC
>few|TRBJ1-2|TRBV9|TRBD1
CASSRGGVGDGYTF
TGTGCCAGCAGCCGAGGGGGCGTAGGAGATGGCTACACCTTC
>once|TRBJ1-4|TRBV28|TRBD1
CASSFDRANEKLFF
TGTGCCAGCAGTTTTGACAGGGCTAATGAAAAACTGTTTTTT
>few|TRBJ1-1|TRBV5-1|TRBD1
CASNPGTGDTEAFF
TGCGCCAGCAACCCCGGGACAGGGGACACTGAAGCTTTCTTT
>NA|TRBJ1-1|TRBV7-8|NA
CASSSDRNTEAFF
TGTGCCAGCAGCTCCGACAGGAACACTGAAGCTTTCTTT
>once|TRBJ2-1|TRBV4-2|TRBD2
CASSPSGYSYNEQFF
TGTGCCAGCAGCCCTAGCGGGTACTCCTACAATGAGCAGTTCTTC
>NA|TRBJ1-5|TRBV18|NA
CASSPGLNQPQHF
TGTGCCAGCTCACCAGGGTTAAATCAGCCCCAGCATTTT
>NA|TRBJ1-6|TRBV5-5|NA
CASSTPGGGSPLHF
TGTGCCAGCAGCACGCCCGGCGGCGGTTCACCCCTCCACTTT
>NA|TRBJ1-1|TRBV18|NA
CASSPGAGGMNTEAFF
TGTGCCAGCTCCCCTGGGGCAGGAGGTATGAACACTGAAGCTTTCTTT